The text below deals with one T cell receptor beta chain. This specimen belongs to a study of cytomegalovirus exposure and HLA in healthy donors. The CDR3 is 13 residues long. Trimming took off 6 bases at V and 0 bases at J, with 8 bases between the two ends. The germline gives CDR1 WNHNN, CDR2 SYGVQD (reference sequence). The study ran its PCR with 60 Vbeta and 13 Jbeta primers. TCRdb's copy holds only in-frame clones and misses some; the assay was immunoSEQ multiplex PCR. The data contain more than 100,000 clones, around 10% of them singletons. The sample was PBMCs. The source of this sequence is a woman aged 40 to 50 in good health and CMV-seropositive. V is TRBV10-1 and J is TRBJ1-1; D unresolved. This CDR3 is CASSFEVNTEAFF. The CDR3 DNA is TGCGCCAGCAGCTTCGAGGTGAACACTGAAGCTTTCTTT.